The 10 T cell receptor beta chains listed next were all sequenced from one sample in a study of identical twins. TCRdb re-called the 5' RACE reads through MiXCR, storing one row per CDR3 protein. Among 500,000 to 600,000 distinct CDR3 sequences, approximately 22% were seen once, and the ten largest hold about 0.93%. The same sample was also used in a study of T cells expressing NK-cell markers.

The sequenced sample consisted of CD4+ T cells sorted from blood. Receptor source: a woman younger than 35 in good health.

This clonotype was seen only a few times. The V and J genes are TRBV12-3 or TRBV12-4 and TRBJ2-2; D is undetermined. This CDR3 is 15 amino acids long. The ends were cut back, 6 bases at V and 6 bases at J, with 17 bases in the middle. The DNA for the CDR3 is TGTGCCAGCAGCCCTAGGGTTGAGAGGTCCGGGGAGCTGTTTTTT. It translates to CASSPRVERSGELFF.

This rearrangement joins TRBV7-2 to TRBJ2-5, with D perhaps matching TRBD2 (7 bases). V was clipped by 6 bases and J by 3 bases, with 14 bases between them. CDR3 size: 14 residues. Germline V gives CDR1 SGHTA, CDR2 FQGNSA. In nucleotides, the CDR3 is TGTGCCAGCAGGACGGGGGGCGGGGAAGAGACCCAGTACTTC. Protein: CASRTGGGEETQYF.

The chain uses TRBV25-1 and TRBJ2-2; 7 bases map to TRBD2. After removal of 6 bases from V and 5 bases from J, the junction contained 9 bases not matched to a gene. The CDR3 runs 15 residues. The germline V gene has CDR1 MGHDK and CDR2 SYGVNS. CDR3 in amino acids: CASRGKWGGTGELFF. CDR3 DNA: TGTGCCAGCAGAGGAAAGTGGGGGGGGACCGGGGAGCTGTTTTTT.

The table lists this clonotype with a few counts. The chain links TRBV2 to TRBJ1-2, with D possibly being TRBD1 (5 bases). The V gene's germline CDR1 is SNHLY and CDR2 FYNNEI. This CDR3 contains 14 residues. V shed 2 bases and J shed 2 bases, with 9 bases lying between them. This CDR3 is CASSEQGLNYGYTF. The CDR3, as DNA: TGTGCCAGCAGTGAACAGGGTTTGAACTATGGCTACACCTTC.

The CDR3, as DNA: TGTGCCAGCAGCCTACAGGGGGTTGAAGCTTTCTTT. Protein product: CASSLQGVEAFF. The chain has TRBV7-9 and TRBJ1-1, with TRBD1 identical over 8 bases. The CDR3 length is 12 residues. The germline gives CDR1 SEHNR, CDR2 FQNEAQ (reference sequence). V dropped 5 bases and J dropped 7; count of bases not matched to a gene: 3.

This clonotype was counted a single time. The CDR3 here is CASSPRVDGYTEAFF. The CDR3 DNA follows: TGTGCCAGCAGTCCCAGGGTGGATGGGTACACTGAAGCTTTCTTT. The chain combines TRBV6-1 with TRBJ1-1, with D perhaps matching TRBD1 (5 bases). Looked up from germline, CDR1 is MNHNS and CDR2 is SASEGT. The CDR3 spans 15 residues. Trimming left V 5 bases short and J 3 bases short, with 16 bases between.

This clonotype has a handful of counts. V usage is TRBV5-1 and J usage is TRBJ1-4, with D possibly TRBD1 on 5 matching bases. The V end was cut by 2 bases, the J end by 3 bases, with 8 bases between. There are 14 residues in the CDR3. CDR1 and CDR2 (germline): SGHRS, YFSETQ. The CDR3 DNA reads as TGCGCCAGCAGCTTCGACAGATCTAATGAAAAACTGTTTTTT. Protein: CASSFDRSNEKLFF.

V gene TRBV6-5 combines with J gene TRBJ2-7; D may be TRBD1 (5 bases). The CDR3 spans 13 residues. Trimming pared 2 bases from V and 4 bases from J, leaving 9 bases between. The germline gives CDR1 MNHEY, CDR2 SVGAGI. The CDR3 DNA reads TGTGCCAGCAGTTACAGCAGGGTATACGAGCAGTACTTC. Translation: CASSYSRVYEQYF.

The rearrangement joins TRBV6-5 to TRBJ2-7, with D possibly TRBD1 on 6 matching bases. There are 14 residues in the CDR3. The V gene lost 0 bases and the J gene lost 5 bases, with 11 bases spanning the gap. From germline, CDR1 is MNHEY and CDR2 SVGAGI. The CDR3 region is CASSYSRGIHEQYF. In nucleotides, the CDR3 is TGTGCCAGCAGTTACTCCAGGGGAATCCACGAGCAGTACTTC.

The chain recombines TRBV20-1 with TRBJ2-3, with 11 bases that match TRBD2. CDR1 and CDR2 (germline): DFQATT, SNEGSKA (reference sequence). With V trimmed by 6 bases and J by 5 bases, 7 bases remained unmatched. The CDR3 runs 14 residues. CDR3 in amino acids: CSAYPGTSGDTQYF. Here the CDR3 DNA reads TGCAGTGCCTACCCCGGGACTAGCGGAGATACGCAGTATTTT.